The clone carrying this T cell receptor beta chain came up a few times. Original handling: Estimates of nucleated cell counts were drawn from the amplification of reference gene primers. TCRdb's table, derived via immunoSEQ multiplex PCR, lists solely in-frame clones and lacks some. V and J calls and clone size follow that table, whereas D and trimming were derived from the DNA. The sample holds roughly 49,000 clones, about 83% seen once. This CDR3 has 15 amino acids. V dropped 0 bases and J dropped 5 bases, with 14 bases sitting between them. The germline V gene has CDR1 SGHRS and CDR2 YFSETQ. These data come from a study of blood T cell repertoires in COVID-19. In the study overall: Samples came from the United States, Italy and Spain, spanning acute and convalescent COVID-19. Sample material is recorded as cDNA or gDNA derived from T cells, B-cell-depleted T cells, or PBMCs.

This chain connects TRBV5-1 to TRBJ2-5; D may be TRBD1 (6 bases). Source material: peripheral blood. The TCR was taken from a man aged 40-49 years with acute or convalescent COVID-19. CDR3 nucleotides: TGCGCCAGCAGCTTGGGCCTCGGGACAAGGGAGACCCAGTACTTC. Its translation is CASSLGLGTRETQYF.